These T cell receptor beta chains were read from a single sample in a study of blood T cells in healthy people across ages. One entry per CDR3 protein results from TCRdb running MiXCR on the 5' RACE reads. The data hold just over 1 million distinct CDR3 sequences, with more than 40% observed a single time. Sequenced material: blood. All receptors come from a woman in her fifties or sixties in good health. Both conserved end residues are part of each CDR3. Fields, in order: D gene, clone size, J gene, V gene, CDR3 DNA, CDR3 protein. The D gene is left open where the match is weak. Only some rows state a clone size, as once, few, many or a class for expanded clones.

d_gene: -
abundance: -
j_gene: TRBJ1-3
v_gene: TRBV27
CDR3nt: TGTGCCAGCAGCCAAAACCCCACTGGAAACACCATATATTTT
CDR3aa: CASSQNPTGNTIYF

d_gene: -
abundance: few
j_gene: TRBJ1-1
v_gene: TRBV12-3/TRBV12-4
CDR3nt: TGTGCCAGCAGTTTTGTGGGAGATACTGAAGCTTTCTTT
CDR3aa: CASSFVGDTEAFF

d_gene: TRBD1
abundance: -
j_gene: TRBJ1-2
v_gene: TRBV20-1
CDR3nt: TGCAGTGCTTATCATGGACAGGGGGCAAACGGCTACACCTTC
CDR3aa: CSAYHGQGANGYTF

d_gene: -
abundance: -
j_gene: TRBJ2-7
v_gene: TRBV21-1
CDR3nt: TGTGCCAGCAGCACCGGGACAGGGGGGACCTACGAGCAGTACTTC
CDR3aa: CASSTGTGGTYEQYF

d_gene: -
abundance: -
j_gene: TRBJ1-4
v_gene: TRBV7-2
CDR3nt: TGTGCCAGCAGCCGACAGAGAGGAGATGAAAAACTGTTTTTT
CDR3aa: CASSRQRGDEKLFF

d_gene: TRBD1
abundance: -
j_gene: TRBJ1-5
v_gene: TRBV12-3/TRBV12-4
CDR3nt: TGTGCCAGCAGTCAAGGGACAGAAAGCAATCAGCCCCAGCATTTT
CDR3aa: CASSQGTESNQPQHF

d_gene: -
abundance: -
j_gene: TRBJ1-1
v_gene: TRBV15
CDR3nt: TGTGCCACCAGCCGACATATGAACACTGAAGCTTTCTTT
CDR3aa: CATSRHMNTEAFF

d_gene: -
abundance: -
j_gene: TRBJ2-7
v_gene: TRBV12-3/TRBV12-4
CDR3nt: TGTGCCAGCAGTCGAGGGACTCCCCCCTACGAGCAGTACTTC
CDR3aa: CASSRGTPPYEQYF

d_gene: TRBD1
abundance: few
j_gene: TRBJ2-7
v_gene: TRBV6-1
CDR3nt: TGTGCCAGCAGTGAATTTGTTGTGGGACAGGGTACCTACGAGCAGTACTTC
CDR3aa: CASSEFVVGQGTYEQYF

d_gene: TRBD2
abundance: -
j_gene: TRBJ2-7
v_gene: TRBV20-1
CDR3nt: TGCAGTGGGAGGCGGGAGGGTTTACCCCACGAGCAGTACTTC
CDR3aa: CSGRREGLPHEQYF

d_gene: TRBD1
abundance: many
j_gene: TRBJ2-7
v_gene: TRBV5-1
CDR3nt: TGCGCCAGCAGCTTGGAGGGGGACAGGGACGGCGAGCAGTACTTC
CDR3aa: CASSLEGDRDGEQYF

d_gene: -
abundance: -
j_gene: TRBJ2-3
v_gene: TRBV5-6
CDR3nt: TGTGCCAGCAGCGGGGGCCACCCGGCGGATACGCAGTATTTT
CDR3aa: CASSGGHPADTQYF

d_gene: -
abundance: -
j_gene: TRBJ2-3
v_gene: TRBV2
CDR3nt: TGTGCCAGCTTCCCCTCCCTACCTTCGGATACGCAGTATTTT
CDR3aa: CASFPSLPSDTQYF